This is a list of T cell receptor beta chains from one sample in a study of blood T cell repertoires in COVID-19. This table comes from immunoSEQ multiplex PCR, and its TCRdb copy is limited to in-frame clones, with some not included. The profile covers roughly 410,000 clones, with around 89% appearing a single time and 1.2% taken by the ten largest. Sequencing input: peripheral blood. The receptor source for this set is a man in his forties with acute or convalescent COVID-19. Each CDR3 is given with its conserved first and last residue. The D gene is left open where the match is weak. Clone size is given for some rows only: seen once, a few or many times, or a class if the clone is expanded.

len,d_gene,j_gene,v_gene,abundance,CDR3aa,CDR3nt
14,TRBD1,TRBJ1-1,TRBV28,.,CASSPRGLNTEAFF,TGTGCCAGCAGTCCCAGGGGGCTGAACACTGAAGCTTTCTTT
15,.,TRBJ2-1,TRBV2,.,CASSADRFGRNEQFF,TGTGCCAGCAGCGCCGACAGGTTCGGCCGCAATGAGCAGTTCTTC
17,TRBD1,TRBJ1-2,TRBV15,.,CATSIEIGQGPDYGYTF,TGTGCCACCAGCATCGAAATCGGACAGGGACCTGACTATGGCTACACCTTC
15,.,TRBJ1-5,TRBV9,.,CASSVGGGAGQPQHF,TGTGCCAGCAGCGTAGGAGGAGGGGCGGGTCAGCCCCAGCATTTT
14,.,TRBJ1-2,TRBV5-1,.,CASSDGQFSDGYTF,TGCGCCAGCAGCGACGGACAGTTCAGTGATGGCTACACCTTC
16,TRBD1,TRBJ1-6,TRBV19,.,CASSQDVTGSHSPLHF,TGTGCCAGTAGTCAGGATGTGACAGGGTCGCATTCACCCCTCCACTTT
15,TRBD1,TRBJ2-3,TRBV7-2,.,CASSLAGQVVERQYF,TGTGCCAGCAGCTTAGCGGGACAGGTCGTGGAAAGGCAGTATTTT
16,TRBD2,TRBJ2-1,TRBV27,.,CASSSRGDPASNEQFF,TGTGCCAGCAGTTCCCGGGGGGACCCAGCATCAAATGAGCAGTTCTTC
12,.,TRBJ2-3,TRBV5-4,.,CASSLGRDTQYF,TGTGCCAGCAGTTTGGGGCGGGATACGCAGTATTTT
15,TRBD2,TRBJ2-5,TRBV11-2,.,CASSLEAGGGETQYF,TGTGCCAGCAGCTTAGAAGCGGGGGGTGGAGAGACCCAGTACTTC
17,TRBD1,TRBJ2-3,TRBV4-3,.,CASSPMRGGVGTDTQYF,TGCGCCAGCAGCCCGATGAGAGGGGGCGTTGGCACAGATACGCAGTATTTT
15,TRBD2,TRBJ2-5,TRBV6-2/TRBV6-3,few,CASSPGLAGQETQYF,TGTGCCAGCAGTCCCGGACTAGCGGGGCAAGAGACCCAGTACTTC
12,.,TRBJ2-1,TRBV28,.,CASSSVIDEQFF,TGTGCCAGCAGTAGCGTTATAGATGAGCAGTTCTTC
14,TRBD1,TRBJ1-5,TRBV10-3,.,CAIGTGTGVRPQHF,TGTGCCATCGGAACCGGGACAGGGGTCCGGCCCCAGCATTTT
12,TRBD2,TRBJ2-1,TRBV3-1/TRBV3-2,.,CASSREGNEQFF,TGTGCCAGCAGCCGGGAGGGGAATGAGCAGTTCTTC
15,TRBD2,TRBJ2-2,TRBV9,.,CASSVSGGLTGELFF,TGTGCCAGCAGCGTTAGCGGGGGGTTGACCGGGGAGCTGTTTTTT
13,.,TRBJ1-1,TRBV12-3/TRBV12-4,.,CASSLAPRGEAFF,TGTGCCAGCAGTTTAGCGCCCCGGGGAGAAGCTTTCTTT
14,TRBD1,TRBJ2-1,TRBV28,.,CASSGGQDYNEQFF,TGTGCCAGCAGCGGGGGACAGGACTACAATGAGCAGTTCTTC
12,TRBD1,TRBJ2-2,TRBV30,.,CAWTRGTGELFF,TGTGCCTGGACCAGGGGGACCGGGGAGCTGTTTTTT
14,.,TRBJ1-2,TRBV19,.,CATTIQGNSGGYTF,TGTGCCACTACCATACAGGGCAACTCAGGTGGCTACACCTTC
15,TRBD1,TRBJ2-7,TRBV28,.,CASRGTGDSSYEQYF,TGTGCCAGCAGGGGGACAGGGGACAGCTCCTACGAGCAGTACTTC
14,TRBD1,TRBJ2-7,TRBV10-3,.,CAISETGGVYEQYF,TGTGCCATCAGTGAGACAGGGGGCGTGTACGAGCAGTACTTC
16,TRBD2,TRBJ2-4,TRBV28,.,CASSPIGTIAKNIQYF,TGTGCCAGCAGTCCTATAGGGACTATAGCCAAAAACATTCAGTACTTC
13,.,TRBJ1-2,TRBV19,.,CASSLSLNYGYTF,TGTGCCAGTAGTTTGTCACTGAACTATGGCTACACCTTC
13,.,TRBJ1-1,TRBV13,.,CASSFNRYTEAFF,TGTGCCAGCAGCTTTAACAGGTACACTGAAGCTTTCTTT
14,.,TRBJ1-6,TRBV4-1,.,CASSQARGGSALHF,TGCGCCAGCAGCCAAGCCCGCGGGGGGTCAGCCCTCCACTTT
12,.,TRBJ1-2,TRBV10-3,.,CAISEDSSGYTF,TGTGCCATCAGTGAGGACAGTTCTGGCTACACCTTC
14,.,TRBJ1-2,TRBV6-5,.,CASSLGGSGYGYTF,TGTGCCAGCAGTTTGGGGGGGAGCGGATATGGCTACACCTTC
14,.,TRBJ1-2,TRBV4-3,.,CASSQDDRGYGYTF,TGCGCCAGCAGCCAAGACGACAGAGGCTATGGCTACACCTTC
15,TRBD1,TRBJ1-1,TRBV18,.,CASSPGQGASIPAFF,TGTGCCAGCTCACCCGGACAGGGGGCTTCTATCCCAGCTTTCTTT
14,.,TRBJ1-2,TRBV7-9,.,CASSPSGGHSRYTF,TGTGCCAGCAGTCCCTCGGGGGGCCATAGTCGCTACACCTTC
13,TRBD1,TRBJ1-1,TRBV5-5,.,CASSGGTGGEAFF,TGTGCCAGCAGCGGGGGGACAGGAGGTGAAGCTTTCTTT
16,TRBD2,TRBJ2-5,TRBV5-4,.,CASRVGGLAGSETQYF,TGTGCCAGCAGGGTTGGGGGACTAGCGGGATCAGAGACCCAGTACTTC
15,.,TRBJ2-3,TRBV19,.,CASRGDRRESDTQYF,TGTGCCAGTAGAGGGGACCGTCGGGAGTCAGATACGCAGTATTTT
13,TRBD1,TRBJ1-2,TRBV7-3,.,CASSLGPGGGYTF,TGTGCCAGCAGCTTAGGTCCAGGGGGCGGCTACACCTTC
17,.,TRBJ1-6,TRBV6-2/TRBV6-3,once,CASSPQVQPSYNSPLHF,TGTGCCAGCAGCCCTCAGGTTCAACCCTCCTATAATTCACCCCTCCACTTT
17,TRBD1,TRBJ1-3,TRBV4-1,.,CASSQVIQGISGNTIYF,TGCGCCAGCAGCCAGGTTATACAGGGGATCTCTGGAAACACCATATATTTT
14,.,TRBJ1-2,TRBV5-1,.,CASSLGDTRRGYTF,TGCGCCAGCAGCTTGGGAGACACACGAAGGGGCTACACCTTC
16,TRBD1,TRBJ2-7,TRBV11-2,.,CASSLLTGTGGVEQYF,TGTGCCAGCAGCCTTCTGACCGGGACAGGGGGCGTCGAGCAGTACTTC
14,TRBD1,TRBJ1-5,TRBV28,once,CASSLRQGLQPQHF,TGTGCCAGCAGTTTACGACAGGGGTTGCAGCCCCAGCATTTT
13,.,TRBJ2-3,TRBV5-1,.,CASGLEAADTQYF,TGCGCCAGCGGACTGGAGGCAGCAGATACGCAGTATTTT
13,.,TRBJ1-2,TRBV28,.,CASSLTRGYGYTF,TGTGCCAGCAGTTTAACCAGGGGATACGGCTACACCTTC
15,.,TRBJ1-1,TRBV4-2,.,CASSQEDIMNTEAFF,TGTGCCAGCAGCCAAGAGGACATTATGAACACTGAAGCTTTCTTT
13,.,TRBJ1-1,TRBV7-9,once,CASSAGRITEAFF,TGTGCCAGCAGCGCAGGGCGGATCACTGAAGCTTTCTTT
14,TRBD1,TRBJ1-2,TRBV5-1,once,CASSFQTGQSGYTF,TGCGCCAGCAGCTTCCAGACAGGGCAATCTGGCTACACCTTC
12,.,TRBJ1-2,TRBV5-8,.,CASSLVGGSYTF,TGTGCCAGCAGCTTGGTAGGGGGATCCTACACCTTC
14,.,TRBJ1-1,TRBV19,.,CASREGDLNTEAFF,TGTGCCAGCCGGGAGGGGGATTTGAACACTGAAGCTTTCTTT
16,TRBD2,TRBJ2-1,TRBV3-1/TRBV3-2,.,CASSQGGTSGRTEQFF,TGTGCCAGCAGCCAAGGGGGGACTAGCGGGAGAACCGAGCAGTTCTTC
12,.,TRBJ2-7,TRBV29-1,.,CSVTERTYEQYF,TGCAGCGTGACAGAACGGACCTACGAGCAGTACTTC
13,.,TRBJ1-1,TRBV12-3/TRBV12-4,few,CASSWGLNTEAFF,TGTGCCAGCAGTTGGGGGCTGAACACTGAAGCTTTCTTT
16,.,TRBJ1-5,TRBV30,.,CAWSAPGTKSNQPQHF,TGTGCCTGGAGTGCGCCCGGGACAAAAAGCAATCAGCCCCAGCATTTT
15,TRBD1,TRBJ1-5,TRBV3-1/TRBV3-2,once,CASSQFPGQAQPQHF,TGTGCCAGCAGCCAATTCCCGGGACAGGCTCAGCCCCAGCATTTT
18,.,TRBJ2-1,TRBV5-4,.,CASSLDMQGLTRKNEQFF,TGTGCCAGCAGCTTGGATATGCAGGGATTAACGAGGAAAAATGAGCAGTTCTTC
17,.,TRBJ1-1,TRBV5-1,once,CASSLERQNPMNTEAFF,TGCGCCAGCAGCTTGGAAAGACAGAATCCCATGAACACTGAAGCTTTCTTT